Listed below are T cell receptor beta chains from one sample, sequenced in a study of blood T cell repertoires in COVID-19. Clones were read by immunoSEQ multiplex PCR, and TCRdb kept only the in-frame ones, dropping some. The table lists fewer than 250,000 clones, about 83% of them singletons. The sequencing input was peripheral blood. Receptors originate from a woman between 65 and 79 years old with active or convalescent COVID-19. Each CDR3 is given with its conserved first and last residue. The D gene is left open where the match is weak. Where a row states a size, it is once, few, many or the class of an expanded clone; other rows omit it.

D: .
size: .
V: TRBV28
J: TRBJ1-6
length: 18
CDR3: CASSLIVGSGRVDSPLHF
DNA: TGTGCCAGCAGTTTGATAGTAGGGTCGGGCAGGGTTGATTCACCCCTCCACTTT

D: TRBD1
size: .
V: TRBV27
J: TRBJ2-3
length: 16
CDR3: CASSEWTGRSTDTQYF
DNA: TGTGCCAGCAGTGAATGGACAGGGCGCTCCACAGATACGCAGTATTTT

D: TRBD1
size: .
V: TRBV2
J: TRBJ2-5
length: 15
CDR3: CASSEEGQKQETQYF
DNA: TGTGCCAGCAGTGAAGAGGGACAGAAACAAGAGACCCAGTACTTC

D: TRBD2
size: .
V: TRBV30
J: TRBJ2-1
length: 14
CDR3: CAWSSLAGGSEQFF
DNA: TGTGCCTGGAGTTCACTAGCGGGAGGTAGTGAGCAGTTCTTC

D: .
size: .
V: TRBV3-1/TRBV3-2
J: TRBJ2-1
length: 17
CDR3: CASSHTLEPKTYNEQFF
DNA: TGTGCCAGCAGCCATACTCTAGAGCCGAAAACCTACAATGAGCAGTTCTTC

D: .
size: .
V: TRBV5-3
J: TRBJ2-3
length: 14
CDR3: CARSYSRGTDTQYF
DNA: TGTGCCAGAAGCTACTCCAGGGGCACAGATACGCAGTATTTT

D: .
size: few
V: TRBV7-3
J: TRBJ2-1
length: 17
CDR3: CASSLYPPGSSYNEQFF
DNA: TGTGCCAGCAGCTTATACCCCCCCGGGAGCTCCTACAATGAGCAGTTCTTC

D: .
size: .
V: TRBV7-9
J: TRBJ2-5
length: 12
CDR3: CASSLYQETQYF
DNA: TGTGCCAGCAGCCTCTACCAAGAGACCCAGTACTTC

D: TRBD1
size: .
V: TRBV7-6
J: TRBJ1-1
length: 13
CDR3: CASSGQVNTEAFF
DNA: TGTGCCAGCAGCGGACAGGTGAACACTGAAGCTTTCTTT

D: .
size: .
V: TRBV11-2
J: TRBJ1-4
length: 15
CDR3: CASSLDGGWGEKLFF
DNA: TGTGCCAGCAGCTTAGATGGAGGGTGGGGAGAAAAACTGTTTTTT

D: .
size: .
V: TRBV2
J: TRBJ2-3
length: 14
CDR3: CASSLIMGADTQYF
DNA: TGTGCCAGCAGCTTAATCATGGGGGCGGATACGCAGTATTTT

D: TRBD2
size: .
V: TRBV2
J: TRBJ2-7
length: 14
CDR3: CASTQSGGTYEQYF
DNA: TGTGCCAGCACCCAATCGGGGGGAACCTACGAGCAGTACTTC

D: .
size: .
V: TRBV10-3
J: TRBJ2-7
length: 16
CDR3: CAISDIEVGLAYEQYF
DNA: TGTGCCATCAGTGATATAGAGGTGGGTCTTGCCTACGAGCAGTACTTC

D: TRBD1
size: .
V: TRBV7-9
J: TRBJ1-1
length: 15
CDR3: CASSPTGGFGTEAFF
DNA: TGTGCCAGCAGCCCGACAGGGGGGTTTGGCACTGAAGCTTTCTTT

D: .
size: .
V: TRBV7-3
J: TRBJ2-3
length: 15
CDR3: CASSLTVLPGDTQYF
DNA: TGTGCCAGCAGCTTAACGGTACTCCCAGGGGATACGCAGTATTTT

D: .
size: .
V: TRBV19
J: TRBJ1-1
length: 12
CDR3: CASSRSGTEAFF
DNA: TGTGCCAGTAGTAGGAGTGGCACTGAAGCTTTCTTT

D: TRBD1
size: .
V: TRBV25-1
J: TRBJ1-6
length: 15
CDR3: CASSARQGGNSPLHF
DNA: TGTGCCAGCAGTGCCAGACAGGGTGGGAATTCACCCCTCCACTTT

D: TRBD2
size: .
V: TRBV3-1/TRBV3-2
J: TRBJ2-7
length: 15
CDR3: CASSPPLAERYEQYF
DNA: TGTGCCAGCAGCCCACCACTAGCGGAACGCTACGAGCAGTACTTC

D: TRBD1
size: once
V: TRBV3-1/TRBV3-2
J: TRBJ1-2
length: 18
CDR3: CASSHQVGQGMANYGYTF
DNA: TGTGCCAGCAGCCACCAGGTGGGACAGGGGATGGCTAACTATGGCTACACCTTC

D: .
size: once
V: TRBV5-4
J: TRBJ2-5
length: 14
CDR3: CASTLGRRQETQYF
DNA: TGTGCCAGTACCTTGGGACGGAGACAAGAGACCCAGTACTTC

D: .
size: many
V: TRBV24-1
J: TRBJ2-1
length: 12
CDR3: CATSNRNDEQFF
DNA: TGTGCCACCAGCAACAGAAACGATGAGCAGTTCTTC

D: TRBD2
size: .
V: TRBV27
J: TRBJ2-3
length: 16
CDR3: CASRGGSGSGTDTQYF
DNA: TGTGCCAGCAGGGGTGGTAGCGGGAGCGGAACAGATACGCAGTATTTT

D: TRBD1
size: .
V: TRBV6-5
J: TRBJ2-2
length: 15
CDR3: CASSTGTGRTGELFF
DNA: TGTGCCAGCAGCACCGGGACAGGTCGCACCGGGGAGCTGTTTTTT

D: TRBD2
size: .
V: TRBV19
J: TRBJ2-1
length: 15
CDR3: CASTVWGGNKNEQFF
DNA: TGTGCCAGTACCGTTTGGGGGGGAAATAAGAATGAGCAGTTCTTC

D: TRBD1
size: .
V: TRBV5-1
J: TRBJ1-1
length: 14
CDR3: CASSLGDRVSEAFF
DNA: TGCGCCAGCAGCTTGGGGGACAGGGTGTCTGAAGCTTTCTTT

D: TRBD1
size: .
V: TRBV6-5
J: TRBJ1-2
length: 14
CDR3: CASSRTGTGGGYTF
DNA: TGTGCCAGCAGTCGTACCGGGACAGGGGGCGGCTACACCTTC

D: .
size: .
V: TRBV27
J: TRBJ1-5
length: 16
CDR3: CASSRGGRISNQPQHF
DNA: TGTGCCAGCAGTCGGGGGGGACGGATAAGCAATCAGCCCCAGCATTTT

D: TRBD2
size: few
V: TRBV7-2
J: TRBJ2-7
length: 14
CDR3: CASSHTSGRREQYF
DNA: TGTGCCAGCAGCCACACTAGCGGGAGACGCGAGCAGTACTTC

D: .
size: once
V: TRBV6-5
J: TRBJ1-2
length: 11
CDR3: CASRDPGGYTF
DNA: TGTGCCAGCAGAGACCCAGGTGGCTACACCTTC